This passage covers 7 T cell receptor beta chains from one sample sequenced in a study of T cells after yellow fever vaccination. TCRdb re-called the 5' RACE reads through MiXCR, storing one row per CDR3 protein. Found here are about 330,000 distinct CDR3 sequences, approximately 4% of them singletons; the top ten hold under 30%. This specimen was PBMCs, taken 5 days after the yellow fever booster vaccination. These receptors were obtained from a man aged 18 to 30 who received the YFV17D yellow fever vaccine.

Only a few counts were recorded for this clonotype. The J gene is TRBJ2-5, the V gene TRBV12-3 or TRBV12-4, with D perhaps TRBD1 or TRBD2 (6 bases each). This CDR3 spans 14 amino acids. Between the trimmed V and J ends, which lost 3 bases and 4 bases, there was a span of 12 bases. The CDR3 region is CASSFGGRGETQYF. The CDR3 DNA reads as TGTGCCAGCAGTTTTGGGGGGCGCGGAGAGACCCAGTACTTC.

Only a few counts were recorded for this clonotype. The rearrangement links TRBV12-3 or TRBV12-4 to TRBJ2-1; D uncertain. Trimming removed 3 bases at V and 8 bases at J, with 17 bases between. There are 15 residues in the CDR3. The CDR3 DNA sequence: TGTGCCAGCAGTTTTAAAGGGAATGTGATCTATGAGCAGTTCTTC. This translates into CASSFKGNVIYEQFF.

The chain joins TRBV12-3 or TRBV12-4 to TRBJ1-2; possible D gene TRBD1, 5 bases. This CDR3 region has 15 residues. With 2 bases removed from V and 6 bases from J, the gap between germline ends came to 16 bases. CDR3 amino acids: CASSLFQGGSNGYTF. The CDR3 region has the DNA TGTGCCAGCAGTTTATTTCAGGGAGGGTCCAATGGCTACACCTTC.

The chain recombines TRBV7-2 with TRBJ2-5; the match to TRBD2 covers 9 bases. Germline trimming cut 6 bases from V and 2 bases from J; bases unmatched to any gene: 10. Germline CDR1 SGHTA, CDR2 FQGNSA. This CDR3 is 16 amino acids long. CDR3 bases: TGTGCCAGCAGGTCCACCGGGACTAGCACTCAAGAGACCCAGTACTTC. Translation gives CASRSTGTSTQETQYF.

The V gene is TRBV5-1, the J gene TRBJ1-2; no clear D. The CDR3 sequence is 15 residues long. V gave up 1 base and J gave up 4 bases, with 14 bases separating them. Germline CDR1 and CDR2: SGHRS and YFSETQ. CDR3 amino acids: CASSLFSEGSYGYTF. CDR3 bases: TGCGCCAGCAGCTTGTTTTCAGAAGGGAGCTATGGCTACACCTTC.

This clonotype has at least ten counts. The rearrangement links TRBV11-2 to TRBJ2-2; possible D gene TRBD2, 5 bases. Trimming took 4 bases from V and 0 from J, leaving 12 bases between them. Germline V gene sequence: CDR1 SGHAT, CDR2 FQNNGV. CDR3 length: 16 amino acids. Here the CDR3 DNA reads TGTGCCAGCAGCTCCATCCGGGGAACGAACACCGGGGAGCTGTTTTTT. Residues: CASSSIRGTNTGELFF.

V is TRBV12-3 or TRBV12-4 and J is TRBJ2-7, with 14 bases lining up with TRBD2. The CDR3 consists of 17 residues. Trimming took 4 bases from V and 2 from J; bases not matched to a gene: 7. CDR3 sequence (DNA): TGTGCCAGCAGTTCGACTAGCGGGGGGGCCGAGACCTACGAGCAGTACTTC. Translated: CASSSTSGGAETYEQYF.